This TCR beta chain was captured by sequencing in a study of blood T cell repertoires in COVID-19. Across the study: The United States, Italy and Spain supplied acute and convalescent COVID-19 samples.

CDR1 is SGHNT and CDR2 is YENEEA in the germline V gene. The CDR3 totals 18 residues. The junction had 12 bases not matched to a gene; V was cut back by 1 base and J by 2 bases. Original processing methods: Reference gene primer amplification yielded estimated nucleated cell counts. Sequencing used immunoSEQ multiplex PCR; TCRdb keeps in-frame clones, though not all of them. Clone size and V and J calls were adopted from that table, with D and trimming inferred from the DNA. In the table there are some 150,000 clones, just over 85% of which are singletons. J is TRBJ2-3 and V is TRBV11-3, with 7 bases fitting TRBD2. The sequencing input was peripheral blood. The TCR sequence derives from a man between 65 and 85 years old with acute or convalescent COVID-19. This chain's CDR3 is CASSLGKGAGWDTDTQYF. In DNA, the CDR3 is TGTGCCAGCAGCTTAGGGAAAGGAGCGGGATGGGACACAGATACGCAGTATTTT.